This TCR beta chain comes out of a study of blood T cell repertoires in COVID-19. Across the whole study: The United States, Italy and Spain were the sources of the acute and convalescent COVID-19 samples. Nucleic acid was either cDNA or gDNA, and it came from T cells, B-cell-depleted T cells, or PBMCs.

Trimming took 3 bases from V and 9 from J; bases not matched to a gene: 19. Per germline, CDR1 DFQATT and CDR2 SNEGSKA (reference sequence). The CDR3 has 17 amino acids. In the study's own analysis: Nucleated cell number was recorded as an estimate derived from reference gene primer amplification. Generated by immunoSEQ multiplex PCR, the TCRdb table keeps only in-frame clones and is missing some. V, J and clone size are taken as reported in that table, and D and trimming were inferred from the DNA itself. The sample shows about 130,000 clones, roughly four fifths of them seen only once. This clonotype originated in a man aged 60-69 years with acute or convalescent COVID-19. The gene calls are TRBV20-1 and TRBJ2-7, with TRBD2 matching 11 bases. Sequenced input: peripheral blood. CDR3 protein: CSASRGPGLAAYEGQYF. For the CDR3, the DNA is TGCAGTGCTAGTAGGGGTCCGGGACTAGCGGCCTACGAGGGGCAGTACTTC.